This T cell receptor (beta chain) was documented in a study of cytomegalovirus exposure and HLA in healthy donors. The wider study: Within the Caucasian-associated ancestry cluster were 81% of the approximately 390 genotyped donors. Findings of the study overall: The study designated 150 to 200 TCR beta chains cytomegalovirus-associated. Some V segments, TRBV6-2 and TRBV6-3 among them, were indistinguishable and were therefore excluded. Donor immune exposure was known only as CMV serostatus.

Concerning this clone itself: Its antigen is still unknown.

Trimming pared 5 bases from V and 5 bases from J, leaving 16 bases between. This CDR3 region has 15 residues. Per germline, CDR1 MNHEY and CDR2 SVGAGI. PCR primers comprised 60 Vbeta and 13 Jbeta primers. Sequencing was performed with immunoSEQ multiplex PCR; in TCRdb, only in-frame clones are kept and a portion is missing. The sample includes approximately 160,000 clones, around 80% of them seen just once. The V and J genes are TRBV6-5 and TRBJ2-1; D perhaps matches TRBD2 (5 bases). This clonotype originated in a woman aged 40 to 55 in good health and CMV-seronegative. Specimen: PBMCs. The CDR3 region has the DNA TGTGCCAGCAGTGGGGAGAGCATCGAGGACAATGAGCAGTTCTTC. This sequence encodes CASSGESIEDNEQFF.